These 14 T cell receptor beta chains were all obtained from the same sample, sequenced in a study of shared clonotypes between healthy human individuals. Repertoires were generated with immunoSEQ multiplex PCR, while TCRdb's copy carries only in-frame clones and drops some. The sample lists 2 million to 3 million clones; just over 90% were seen once. Sequenced input: naive CD4+ T cells sorted from blood. Subset noted: CD45RA+ positively selected. The origin of the receptors is a man aged 18-30 years in good health.

The rearrangement joins TRBV10-3 to TRBJ2-1, with TRBD1 matching over 10 bases. The CDR3 is 15 residues long. Germline V gene lookup returns CDR1 ENHRY and CDR2 SYGVKD. The V and J ends lost 7 bases and 5 bases, in that order; junction bases with no gene match: 8. DNA for the CDR3: TGTGCCATCACCCAGGACAGGGGGTCGCACAATGAGCAGTTCTTC. Translation: CAITQDRGSHNEQFF.

V gene TRBV5-1 combines with J gene TRBJ1-6; D unresolved. V lost 1 base and J 6 bases, leaving 11 bases between the germline ends. The germline gives CDR1 SGHRS, CDR2 YFSETQ. The CDR3 consists of 15 residues. CDR3 protein: CASSLLQVPNSPLHF. CDR3 coding DNA: TGCGCCAGCAGCTTGCTTCAAGTGCCTAATTCACCCCTCCACTTT.

The V and J genes are TRBV21-1 and TRBJ1-2; no DNA check was done on the table's D call, TRBD1. TRBV21-1 is reported as a pseudogene. CDR3 length: 17 amino acids. The CDR3 reads CASSTRDRGPINYGYTF. The DNA for the CDR3 is TGTGCCAGCAGCACCAGAGACAGGGGCCCCATTAACTATGGCTACACCTTC.

The genes are TRBV2 and TRBJ2-2; 9 positions agree with TRBD1. This CDR3 spans 15 amino acids. Trimming at V came to 7 bases and at J to 3 bases, leaving 6 bases not matched to a gene. The germline gives CDR1 SNHLY, CDR2 FYNNEI. The CDR3 nucleotides read TGTGCCAGCACGGGACAGGGCATTGACACCGGGGAGCTGTTTTTT. It encodes CASTGQGIDTGELFF.

The CDR3 is CATSRVTVTYEQYF. The CDR3 DNA follows: TGTGCCACCAGCAGGGTGACAGTAACCTACGAGCAGTACTTC. V usage is TRBV15 and J usage is TRBJ2-7; maybe TRBD1 (5 bases). There are 14 residues in the CDR3. The V gene's germline CDR1 is LNHNV and CDR2 YYDKDF (reference sequence). The V and J ends lost 3 bases and 2 bases respectively, with 11 bases between them.

V and J are TRBV5-3 and TRBJ1-2, with TRBD1 identical over 8 bases. TRBV5-3 is an ORF for which the function is uncertain. J lost 7 bases, V lost 5 bases, and 7 bases had no gene match. The CDR3 is 13 residues long. DNA of the CDR3: TGTGCCAGAAGGGAGACAGGGGCTTTTGGCTACACCTTC. It translates to CARRETGAFGYTF.

The V call is TRBV11-2, the J call TRBJ2-3; 7 bases are shared with TRBD2. Trimming cost V 1 base and J 2 bases; bases outside gene matches: 9. CDR3 length: 17 residues. CDR1 and CDR2 from the germline V gene are SGHAT and FQNNGV. DNA for the CDR3: TGTGCCAGCAGCTTAGGAGCGGGAAGCCCTCTCACAGATACGCAGTATTTT. This gives the protein CASSLGAGSPLTDTQYF.

About this clone itself: Other DNA variants within this sample encode the same CDR3. The chain combines TRBV18 with TRBJ1-1, with 8 bases identical to TRBD1. This CDR3 spans 14 amino acids. The trim removed 3 bases at V and 1 base at J, leaving 1 base unmatched. Germline-derived CDR1 and CDR2 are KGHSH and LQKENI. The CDR3 sequence is CASSPGTGNTEAFF. The CDR3 coding sequence is TGTGCCAGCTCACCCGGGACAGGGAACACTGAAGCTTTCTTT.

The V gene is TRBV9, the J gene TRBJ2-3, with D possibly TRBD1 on 6 matching bases. V was shortened by 0 bases and J by 0 bases, with 14 bases between the two germline ends. The germline V gene has CDR1 SGDLS and CDR2 YYNGEE. The CDR3 is 17 amino acids. CDR3 loop: CASSVGQARGSTDTQYF. In DNA, the CDR3 is TGTGCCAGCAGCGTAGGTCAAGCGAGGGGGAGCACAGATACGCAGTATTTT.

The V call is TRBV28, the J call TRBJ1-5; TRBD1 is a possible D gene (6 bases). V gave up 6 bases and J gave up 7 bases, with 19 bases separating them. The germline V gene encodes CDR1 MDHEN and CDR2 SYDVKM. The CDR3 contains 15 residues. In DNA form, the CDR3 reads TGTGCCAGCAGCCGGGGTATTCTACAGGGACAGCCCCAGCATTTT. It is translated as CASSRGILQGQPQHF.

This clone was counted between two and nine times. V is TRBV5-1 and J is TRBJ1-2; 9 nucleotides match TRBD1. The germline CDR1 and CDR2 sequences are SGHRS and YFSETQ. The junction had 3 bases not matched to a gene; V was cut back by 4 bases and J by 5 bases. This CDR3 is 13 amino acids long. The CDR3 sequence: CASSVGQGYGYTF. The CDR3, as DNA: TGCGCCAGCAGCGTGGGACAGGGATATGGCTACACCTTC.

Concerning this clone itself: This specimen includes other DNA sequences encoding the same CDR3. This sequence joins TRBV6-5 and TRBJ2-7; D ambiguous. This CDR3 contains 12 residues. The germline V gene has CDR1 MNHEY and CDR2 SVGAGI. V shed 6 bases and J shed 4 bases, with 10 bases lying between them. The CDR3 bases are TGTGCCAGCAGCCTGGACCGGTACGAGCAGTACTTC. Protein product: CASSLDRYEQYF.

The chain joins TRBV10-3 to TRBJ1-5; a possible D gene is TRBD1 (5 bases). Germline V lookup: CDR1 ENHRY, CDR2 SYGVKD. V was shortened by 8 bases and J by 0 bases, with 11 bases between the two germline ends. The CDR3 consists of 14 residues. The CDR3 sequence: CAISGGPSNQPQHF. CDR3 nucleotide sequence: TGTGCCATCTCGGGGGGACCTAGCAATCAGCCCCAGCATTTT.

The chain combines TRBV5-6 with TRBJ2-2, with D tentatively TRBD2 (6 bases). The V and J ends lost 4 bases and 7 bases respectively, with 20 bases between them. Germline CDR1 SGHDT, CDR2 YYEEEE. CDR3 length: 16 amino acids. The CDR3 DNA sequence: TGTGCCAGCAGCCCCAGGAGGGTTGCCGGCCGCGGGGAGCTGTTTTTT. Translating gives CASSPRRVAGRGELFF.